Each of the 26 T cell receptor beta chains below was sequenced from the same sample in a study of spatial heterogeneity in lung cancer. Points from the study as a whole: Tumor mutation count correlated with how many alpha and beta TCRs expanded intratumorally.

For these receptors, no antigen is known. TCRdb re-called the 5' RACE reads through MiXCR, storing one row per CDR3 protein. This sample carries about 28,000 distinct CDR3 sequences, more than 5.5% of them seen once, and the ten largest clones take approximately 23%. Time point: sample taken at primary tumor resection. The material was lung tumor tissue, obtained at surgery. Receptors originate from a male donor with early-stage non-small cell lung cancer.

This clonotype was detected many times. The chain carries TRBV10-2 and TRBJ2-3; 10 nucleotides align to TRBD2. The CDR3 covers 14 residues. V lost 7 bases to trimming and J lost 1 base; unmatched junction nucleotides: 2. Germline V gene data show CDR1 as WSHSY and CDR2 as SAAADI. The chain's CDR3 is CASTLAGGTDTQYF. Written as DNA, the CDR3 is TGCGCCAGCACCCTAGCGGGGGGCACAGATACGCAGTATTTT.

This clonotype was counted ten times or more. The rearrangement joins TRBV9 to TRBJ1-2; D not certain. CDR3 length: 15 residues. V lost 4 bases and J lost 4, with 17 bases in between. The germline gives CDR1 SGDLS, CDR2 YYNGEE. The CDR3 spells CASSPREAVIYGYTF. The CDR3 nucleotides read TGTGCCAGCAGCCCACGAGAAGCGGTGATCTATGGCTACACCTTC.

The rearrangement uses TRBV6-4 and TRBJ1-1; no reliable D call. This CDR3 has 13 amino acids. V lost 2 bases and J 1 base, leaving 5 bases between the germline ends. Germline CDR1 and CDR2: MRHNA and SNTAGT. CDR3: CASSDRPNTEAFF. CDR3 coding DNA: TGTGCCAGCAGTGACAGGCCGAACACTGAAGCTTTCTTT.

A remark on this clonotype: A read error may explain this, as a much larger clone is one base away. V usage is TRBV7-2 and J usage is TRBJ1-5; D remains ambiguous. CDR3 length: 13 amino acids. Germline V lookup: CDR1 SGHTA, CDR2 FQGNSA. The CDR3 here is CASSRDSNQLQHF. CDR3 coding DNA: TGTGCCAGCAGCCGGGATAGCAATCAGCTCCAGCATTTT.

This clonotype was recorded at least ten times. The V gene is TRBV27, the J gene TRBJ1-1, with D maybe TRBD1 (5 bases). The V gene lost 5 bases and the J gene lost 0 bases, with 13 bases spanning the gap. The CDR3 is made up of 15 amino acids. CDR1 and CDR2 (germline): MNHEY, SMNVEV (reference sequence). The DNA of the CDR3 is TGTGCCAGCAGTCCCCGGGGACCGATGAACACTGAAGCTTTCTTT. Protein: CASSPRGPMNTEAFF.

V usage is TRBV20-1 and J usage is TRBJ2-5; 10 bases align to TRBD2. This CDR3 comprises 13 residues. Trimming cost V 2 bases and J 5 bases; bases outside gene matches: 2. Germline lookup yields CDR1 DFQATT and CDR2 SNEGSKA (reference sequence). The CDR3 nucleotides read TGCAGTGCTAGACTAGCGGGGGTCGAGACCCAGTACTTC. This sequence encodes CSARLAGVETQYF.

This clonotype occurred many times. The CDR3 loop reads CASSLQQNQPQHF. CDR3 DNA: TGTGCCAGCAGCCTCCAGCAAAATCAGCCCCAGCATTTT. V is TRBV7-2 and J is TRBJ1-5; the D is unclear. This CDR3 spans 13 amino acids. The V gene lost 5 bases and the J gene lost 4 bases, with 9 bases spanning the gap. The germline V gene encodes CDR1 SGHTA and CDR2 FQGNSA.

This clonotype was recorded at least ten times. Relative to the germline gene, one junction end is altered; a read error may explain this. The gene calls are TRBV10-3 and TRBJ2-7, with 7 bases fitting TRBD1. The CDR3 consists of 11 residues. In germline, CDR1 is ENHRY, CDR2 SYGVKD. The CDR3 sequence: CAISDPGTEVF. The CDR3 DNA is TGTGCCATCAGTGACCCCGGGACAGAAGTCTTC.

A few counts support this clonotype. V is TRBV4-1 and J is TRBJ2-3; 8 bases fit TRBD2. Germline V gene sequence: CDR1 MGHRA, CDR2 YSYEKL. This CDR3 comprises 17 residues. V shed 3 bases and J 1 base; nucleotides not matched to a gene: 9. CDR3 DNA: TGCGCCAGCAGCCAGCTCGGACGGGGGGGCGGCACAGATACGCAGTATTTT. It yields the protein CASSQLGRGGGTDTQYF.

This clonotype showed up many times. CDR3 DNA sequence: TGTGCCAGCAGTTTTGCAGGGGGGACAGATACGCAGTATTTT. Its translation is CASSFAGGTDTQYF. The gene calls are TRBV28 and TRBJ2-3; possibly TRBD1 for D (7 bases). Germline CDR1 and CDR2: MDHEN and SYDVKM. V was clipped by 3 bases and J by 3 bases, with 10 bases between them. This CDR3 region has 14 residues.

This clonotype was detected many times. A read error may produce the germline difference seen at one junction end. V and J are TRBV5-1 and TRBJ2-1, with D possibly TRBD1 on 6 matching bases. The CDR3 is 14 residues long. Per germline, CDR1 SGHRS and CDR2 YFSETQ. The CDR3 sequence is CASNLVGQPNEQFF. The CDR3 region has the DNA TGCGCCAGCAACTTGGTAGGACAGCCAAATGAGCAGTTCTTC. Complete variable domain (other parts from reference TRBV5-1 and TRBJ2-1): KAGVTQTPRYLIKTRGQQVTLSCSPISGHRSVSWYQQTPGQGLQFLFEYFSETQRNKGNFPGRFSGRQFSNSRSEMNVSTLELGDSALYLCASNLVGQPNEQFFGPGTRLTVL.

The V and J genes are TRBV4-1 and TRBJ1-5; TRBD1 matches at 8 bases. The J segment lost 5 bases and the V segment lost 1 base, leaving 1 base of the junction unmatched. CDR3 length: 14 amino acids. CDR1 is MGHRA, CDR2 YSYEKL, per germline. This chain's CDR3 is CASSQGTGYQPQHF. CDR3 DNA: TGCGCCAGCAGCCAAGGGACAGGGTATCAGCCCCAGCATTTT.

This clonotype was detected ten times or more. The chain uses TRBV20-1 and TRBJ2-2; weak D call: TRBD2 (5 bases). V gave up 0 bases and J gave up 7 bases, with 18 bases separating them. The germline gives CDR1 DFQATT, CDR2 SNEGSKA (reference sequence). CDR3 length: 16 residues. In nucleotides, the CDR3 is TGCAGTGCTAGAGATCACGGAGGCAGTATTGGCGGGGAGCTGTTTTTT. Its translation is CSARDHGGSIGGELFF.

The J gene is TRBJ1-6, the V gene TRBV12-3 or TRBV12-4, with D unclear. This CDR3 has 12 residues. Trimming shortened V by 4 bases and J by 2 bases, and 0 bases separated the two germline ends. Here the CDR3 reads CASSSYNSPLHF. Written as DNA, the CDR3 is TGTGCCAGCAGTTCCTATAATTCACCCCTCCACTTT.

This clonotype is termed large. The gene calls are TRBV7-8 and TRBJ2-3; D is possibly TRBD1 (6 bases). This CDR3 region has 16 residues. Germline V gives CDR1 SGHVS, CDR2 FQNEAQ. Between the trimmed V and J ends, which lost 4 bases and 4 bases, there was a span of 18 bases. This CDR3 is CASSSHRATLSDTQYF. Written as DNA, the CDR3 is TGTGCCAGCAGCTCCCACAGGGCTACTCTGTCAGATACGCAGTATTTT.

This clonotype has at least ten counts. The chain couples TRBV6-2 or TRBV6-3 to TRBJ2-7; possibly TRBD1 for D (8 bases). There are 15 residues in the CDR3. V was trimmed by 2 bases and J by 5 bases, leaving 16 bases between them. Per the germline V gene, CDR1 is MNHEY and CDR2 is SVGEGT. The CDR3 DNA reads as TGTGCCAGCAGTTACCGAGACAGGGGAGGGCACGAGCAGTACTTC. Amino acid sequence: CASSYRDRGGHEQYF.

At least ten counts were recorded for this clonotype. The gene calls are TRBV7-9 and TRBJ2-7; no firm D call. V lost 5 bases and J 2 bases, leaving 4 bases between the germline ends. The V gene's germline CDR1 is SEHNR and CDR2 FQNEAQ (reference sequence). CDR3 length equals 11 residues. CDR3: CASSDTYEQYF. The CDR3 region has the DNA TGTGCCAGCAGCGATACCTACGAGCAGTACTTC.

V is TRBV5-1 and J is TRBJ1-1; D gene unclear. V lost 4 bases and J 1 base, leaving 11 bases between the germline ends. CDR1 and CDR2 (germline): SGHRS, YFSETQ. This CDR3 has 14 amino acids. The CDR3 region is CASSHLTRNTEAFF. The CDR3 DNA follows: TGCGCCAGCAGCCACCTGACAAGGAACACTGAAGCTTTCTTT.

In this sample, this clonotype turned up a few times. A much larger clone differs by one base, so this may be a read error. The V and J genes are TRBV12-3 or TRBV12-4 and TRBJ2-2; 9 bases fit TRBD1. This CDR3 region has 17 residues. V was pared by 5 bases and J by 0 bases, with 7 bases of the junction left unmatched. The CDR3 reads CASSTGQGAPNTGELFF. CDR3 sequence (DNA): TGTGCCAGCAGTACGGGACAGGGCGCCCCGAACACCGGGGAGCTGTTTTTT.

This clonotype was seen ten or more times. The chain is built from TRBV10-2 and TRBJ2-3; D call uncertain. This CDR3 region has 12 residues. Germline V gene sequence: CDR1 WSHSY, CDR2 SAAADI. Trimming pared 1 base from V and 3 bases from J, leaving 2 bases between. The CDR3 DNA sequence: TGCGCCAGCAGTGAGTTTACAGATACGCAGTATTTT. Protein: CASSEFTDTQYF.

Only a few counts were recorded for this clonotype. The rearrangement joins TRBV27 to TRBJ2-5; D is possibly TRBD1 or TRBD2 (5 bases each). V lost 6 bases, J lost 3 bases, and 23 bases lay in between. The germline gives CDR1 MNHEY, CDR2 SMNVEV (reference sequence). The CDR3 sequence is 17 residues long. The CDR3 region has the DNA TGTGCCAGCAGGAATTTAGGTTTCCGGGAAGGGGAAGAGACCCAGTACTTC. As protein: CASRNLGFREGEETQYF.

This clonotype was found many times. This rearrangement joins TRBV6-2 or TRBV6-3 to TRBJ2-5; TRBD1 matches at 9 bases. Germline V gene lookup returns CDR1 MNHEY and CDR2 SVGEGT. V was pared by 4 bases and J by 3 bases, with 6 bases of the junction left unmatched. The CDR3 length is 15 residues. The DNA for the CDR3 is TGTGCCAGCAGTTCCGGACAGGGGAGGGAAGAGACCCAGTACTTC. Amino acids: CASSSGQGREETQYF.

The J gene is TRBJ2-7, the V gene TRBV13, with D hard to call. Trimming cost V 2 bases and J 1 base, with 6 bases left between them. In germline, CDR1 is PRHDT, CDR2 FYEKMQ (reference sequence). This CDR3 is built from 13 residues. The CDR3 sequence is CASSLRQSYEQYF. The CDR3 DNA is TGTGCCAGCAGCTTACGGCAGTCCTACGAGCAGTACTTC.

There are many counts of this clonotype. This sequence joins TRBV7-8 and TRBJ1-5; D is ambiguous. The germline V gene has CDR1 SGHVS and CDR2 FQNEAQ. V dropped 3 bases and J dropped 0 bases, with 6 bases sitting between them. This CDR3 has 14 residues. The CDR3 sequence is CASSFGNSNQPQHF. The CDR3 DNA is TGTGCCAGCAGCTTCGGAAATAGCAATCAGCCCCAGCATTTT.

This clonotype showed up just a few times. As DNA, the CDR3 is TGCAGTGCTGGAGTCTTGGAGCGGGGGGGCCGCGATACGCAGTATTTT. This gives the protein CSAGVLERGGRDTQYF. The chain carries TRBV20-1 and TRBJ2-3; TRBD2 matches at 10 bases. With 5 bases clipped from V and 6 bases from J, the junction kept 14 bases outside the gene matches. The CDR3 is 16 residues long. Per germline, CDR1 DFQATT and CDR2 SNEGSKA (reference sequence).

This chain links TRBV4-1 with TRBJ2-3; D call uncertain. The CDR3 consists of 12 residues. V was pared by 5 bases and J by 6 bases, with 9 bases between. CDR1 and CDR2 from the germline V gene are MGHRA and YSYEKL. CDR3 region: CASSSVFDTQYF. CDR3 DNA sequence: TGCGCCAGCAGCTCGGTGTTCGATACGCAGTATTTT.